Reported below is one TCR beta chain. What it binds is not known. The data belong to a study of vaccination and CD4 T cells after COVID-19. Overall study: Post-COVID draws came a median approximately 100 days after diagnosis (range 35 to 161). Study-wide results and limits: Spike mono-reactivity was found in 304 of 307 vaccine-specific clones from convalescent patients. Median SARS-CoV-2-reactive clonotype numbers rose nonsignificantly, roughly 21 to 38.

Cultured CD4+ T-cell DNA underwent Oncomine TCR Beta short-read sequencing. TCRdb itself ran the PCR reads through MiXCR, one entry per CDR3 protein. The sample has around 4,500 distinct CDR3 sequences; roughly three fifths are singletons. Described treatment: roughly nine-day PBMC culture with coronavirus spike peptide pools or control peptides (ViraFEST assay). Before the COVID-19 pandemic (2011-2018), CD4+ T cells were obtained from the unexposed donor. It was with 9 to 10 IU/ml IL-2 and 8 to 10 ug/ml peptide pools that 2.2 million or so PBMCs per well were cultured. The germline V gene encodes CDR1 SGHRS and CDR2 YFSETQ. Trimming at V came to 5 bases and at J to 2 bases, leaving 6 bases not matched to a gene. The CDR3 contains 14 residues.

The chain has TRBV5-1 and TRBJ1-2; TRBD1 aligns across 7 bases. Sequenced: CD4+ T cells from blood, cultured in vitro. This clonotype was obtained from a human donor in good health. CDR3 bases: TGCGCCAGCAGTTCACAGGGGTTAAACTATGGCTACACCTTC. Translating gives CASSSQGLNYGYTF.